The clone carrying this T cell receptor beta chain was seen a single time. The CDR3 loop spans 16 amino acids. Germline trimming cut 4 bases from V and 2 bases from J; bases unmatched to any gene: 8. Germline V gene sequence: CDR1 LGHDT, CDR2 YNNKEL (reference sequence). The data were obtained in a study of blood T cell repertoires in COVID-19. Study-wide background: Samples representing acute and convalescent COVID-19 were sourced from the United States, Italy and Spain. In each case, the material was cDNA or gDNA derived from T cells, B-cell-depleted T cells, or PBMCs.

Authors' analysis steps: Estimation of nucleated cell counts relied on the amplification of reference gene primers. Sequencing used immunoSEQ multiplex PCR; TCRdb keeps in-frame clones, though not all of them. V and J calls and clone size are given by that table; D and trimming were obtained from the DNA. The sample has 200,000 to 250,000 clones, around 80% seen once; the top ten hold about 9%. Sequencing was performed on peripheral blood. This receptor was obtained from a man aged 50 or older with active or convalescent COVID-19. V usage is TRBV3-1 (or the pseudogene TRBV3-2) and J usage is TRBJ2-3, with 8 bases fitting TRBD1. CDR3 DNA sequence: TGTGCCAGCAGCCCCGGACAGGGTACTTCCACAGATACGCAGTATTTT. The encoded protein is CASSPGQGTSTDTQYF.